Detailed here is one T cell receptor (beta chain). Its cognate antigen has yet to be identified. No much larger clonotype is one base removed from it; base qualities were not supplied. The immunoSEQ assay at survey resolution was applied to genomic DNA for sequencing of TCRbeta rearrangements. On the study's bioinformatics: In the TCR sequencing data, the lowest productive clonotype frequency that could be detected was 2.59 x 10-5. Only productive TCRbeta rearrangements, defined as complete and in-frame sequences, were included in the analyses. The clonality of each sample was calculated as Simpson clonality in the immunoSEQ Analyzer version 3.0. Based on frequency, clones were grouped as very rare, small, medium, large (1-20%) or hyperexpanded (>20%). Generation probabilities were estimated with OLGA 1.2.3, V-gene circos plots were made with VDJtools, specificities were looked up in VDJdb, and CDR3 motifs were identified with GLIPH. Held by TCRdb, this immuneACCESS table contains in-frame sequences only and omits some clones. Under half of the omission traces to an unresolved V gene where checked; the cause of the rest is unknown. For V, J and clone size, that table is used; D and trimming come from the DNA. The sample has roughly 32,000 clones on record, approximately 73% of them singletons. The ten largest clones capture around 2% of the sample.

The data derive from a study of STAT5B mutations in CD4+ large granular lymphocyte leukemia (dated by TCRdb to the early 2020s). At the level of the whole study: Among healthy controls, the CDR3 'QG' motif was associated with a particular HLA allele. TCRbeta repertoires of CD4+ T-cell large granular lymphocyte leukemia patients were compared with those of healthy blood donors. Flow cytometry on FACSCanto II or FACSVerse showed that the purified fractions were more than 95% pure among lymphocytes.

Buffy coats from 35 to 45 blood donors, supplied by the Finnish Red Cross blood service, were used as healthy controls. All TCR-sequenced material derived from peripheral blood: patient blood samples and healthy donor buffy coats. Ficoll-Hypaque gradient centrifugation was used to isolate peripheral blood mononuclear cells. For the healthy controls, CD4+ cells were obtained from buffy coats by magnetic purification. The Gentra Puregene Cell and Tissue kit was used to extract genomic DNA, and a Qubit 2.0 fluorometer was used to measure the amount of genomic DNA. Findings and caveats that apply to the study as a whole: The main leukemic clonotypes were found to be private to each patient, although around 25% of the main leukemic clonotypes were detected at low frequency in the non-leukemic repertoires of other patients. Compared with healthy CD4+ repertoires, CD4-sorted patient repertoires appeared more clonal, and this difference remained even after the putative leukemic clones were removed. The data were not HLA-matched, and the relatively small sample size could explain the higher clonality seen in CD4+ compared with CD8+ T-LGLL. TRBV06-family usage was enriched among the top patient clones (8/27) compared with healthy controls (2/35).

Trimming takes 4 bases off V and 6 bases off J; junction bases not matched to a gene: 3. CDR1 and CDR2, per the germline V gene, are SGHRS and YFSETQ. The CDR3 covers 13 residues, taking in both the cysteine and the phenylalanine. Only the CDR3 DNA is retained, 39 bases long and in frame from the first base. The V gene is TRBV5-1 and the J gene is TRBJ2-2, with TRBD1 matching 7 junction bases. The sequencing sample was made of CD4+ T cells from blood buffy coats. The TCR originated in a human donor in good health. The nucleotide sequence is TGCGCCAGCAGCCCTGGGACAGCCGGGGAGCTGTTTTTT. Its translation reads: CASSPGTAGELFF.